One T cell receptor (beta chain) is described in this entry. What it binds is not known. V lost 3 bases, J lost 6 bases, and 10 bases stayed unmatched. The CDR3 consists of 16 residues. Produced via immunoSEQ multiplex PCR; TCRdb's table is partial and in-frame only. The table shows 120,000 or so clones, with around 93% occurring only once. The data stem from a study of T cell responses to AZD1222 COVID-19 vaccine. Study-wide results and caveats: Among the donors, most were white British and more were female, and clonal diversity was possibly underestimated. Repertoires were collected only later (after the peak T cell response had occurred). Increases in Spike-specific TCR breadth and depth were seen after two AZD1222 doses. Unmutated regions of variants are reportedly targeted by nearly half of spike-specific TCRs.

The sample was peripheral blood, taken 28 days after the second AZD1222 dose. The receptor was isolated from an adult who received the AZD1222 COVID-19 vaccine. This chain connects TRBV23-1 to TRBJ1-5; 8 positions agree with TRBD1. TRBV23-1 is classed as an ORF, of uncertain function. For the CDR3, the DNA is TGCGCCAGCAGTCAGTATGACAGGGGAAGGCGTCAGCCCCAGCATTTT. Protein sequence: CASSQYDRGRRQPQHF.